One and the same sample provided the 8 T cell receptor beta chains below, sequenced in a study of cytomegalovirus exposure and HLA in healthy donors. It was with 60 Vbeta and 13 Jbeta primers that the PCR ran. This table comes from immunoSEQ multiplex PCR, and its TCRdb copy is limited to in-frame clones, with some not included. The table lists over 140,000 clones, around 84% of them singletons. The sample comprised PBMCs. These receptor sequences come from a man aged 50 to 59 in good health and CMV-seronegative.

The gene calls are TRBV27 and TRBJ1-4, with 9 nucleotides matching TRBD1. This CDR3 contains 13 residues. Germline CDR1 reads MNHEY; CDR2 reads SMNVEV (reference sequence). V lost 3 bases, J lost 10 bases, and 3 bases stayed unmatched. The CDR3 region has the DNA TGTGCCAGCAGTTTCCGACAGGGGGTAAAACTGTTTTTT. Amino acids: CASSFRQGVKLFF.

This chain uses TRBV6-1 with TRBJ1-1, with unresolved D. Trimming took 2 bases from V and 11 from J, leaving 12 bases between them. CDR3 length: 12 residues. Per the germline V gene, CDR1 is MNHNS and CDR2 is SASEGT. CDR3 protein: CASSEPAPRAFF. DNA of the CDR3: TGTGCCAGCAGTGAACCGGCCCCGCGGGCTTTCTTT.

This clone has just a few counts. The chain carries TRBV5-1 and TRBJ2-2; 8 bases line up with TRBD2. Germline CDR1 SGHRS, CDR2 YFSETQ. V lost 3 bases and J lost 4; bases outside the gene matches: 8. The CDR3 has 16 amino acids. CDR3 sequence (DNA): TGCGCCAGCAGCTCCCCGGGACTAGGAGGCACCGGGGAGCTGTTTTTT. Residues: CASSSPGLGGTGELFF.

This clone was observed a few times. This chain connects TRBV19 to TRBJ2-7; TRBD1 matches at 10 bases. The CDR3 length is 15 residues. V lost 3 bases and J lost 9; bases outside the gene matches: 11. Germline V gene lookup returns CDR1 LNHDA and CDR2 SQIVND (reference sequence). The DNA of the CDR3 is TGTGCCAGTAGTATTGGCGGACAGGGGGGCTTGGTGCAGTACTTC. This sequence encodes CASSIGGQGGLVQYF.

The genes are TRBV6-1 and TRBJ2-1; D is uncertain. The CDR3 has 16 residues. Germline V gene data show CDR1 as MNHNS and CDR2 as SASEGT. V lost 1 base and J 0 bases, leaving 10 bases between the germline ends. The CDR3 reads CASSEDPPSSYNEQFF. For the CDR3, the DNA is TGTGCCAGCAGTGAAGATCCCCCGAGCTCCTACAATGAGCAGTTCTTC.

The chain recombines TRBV19 with TRBJ2-1, with 10 nucleotides matching TRBD1. V dropped 5 bases and J dropped 10; count of bases not matched to a gene: 8. Germline assignment: CDR1 LNHDA and CDR2 SQIVND (reference sequence). The CDR3 is 14 amino acids. The CDR3 nucleotides read TGTGCCAGTAGTCCCGGGACAGGGGTCTTCGAGCAGTTCTTC. It translates to CASSPGTGVFEQFF.

CDR3 in amino acids: CASSSGIAGGPVPGELFF. As DNA, the CDR3 is TGTGCCAGCAGCTCAGGGATAGCGGGGGGGCCGGTCCCCGGGGAGCTGTTTTTT. This chain links TRBV11-3 with TRBJ2-2; 11 bases map to TRBD2. Germline loops: CDR1 SGHNT, CDR2 YENEEA. The CDR3 is 18 amino acids. The V segment lost 4 bases and the J segment 6 bases; nucleotides outside the gene matches: 13.

The V and J genes are TRBV5-4 and TRBJ2-1; 12 bases map to TRBD2. Trimming removed 1 base from V and 7 bases from J; junction bases left unmatched: 3. CDR1 is SGHNT and CDR2 is YYREEE in the germline V gene (reference sequence). The CDR3 covers 15 residues. The CDR3 spells CASSLTSGRNNEQFF. Written as DNA, the CDR3 is TGTGCCAGCAGCTTGACTAGCGGGAGGAATAATGAGCAGTTCTTC.